These 18 T cell receptor beta chains came from one sample sequenced in a study of blood T cells in healthy people across ages. A second PCR, run for roughly 7 to 12 cycles, used a sample-barcoded 5' primer plus a J-beta primer mix. TCRdb redid the calling of the 5' RACE reads with MiXCR, one entry per CDR3 protein. The sample lists about 680,000 distinct CDR3 sequences; around 49% were seen once. Specimen: blood. Source of these receptors: a woman in her fifties or sixties in good health.

J is TRBJ1-1 and V is TRBV24-1, with 10 bases lining up with TRBD1. In germline, CDR1 is KGHDR, CDR2 SFDVKD. The length of the CDR3 is 16 residues. Trimming removed 4 bases from V and 5 bases from J; junction bases left unmatched: 9. The CDR3 protein is CATSETPGQGKTEAFF. The CDR3 coding sequence is TGTGCCACCAGTGAAACACCGGGACAGGGGAAGACTGAAGCTTTCTTT.

The chain has TRBV5-1 and TRBJ2-7; maybe TRBD2 (7 bases). Germline V gene sequence: CDR1 SGHRS, CDR2 YFSETQ. The CDR3 is 15 residues long. V was pared by 0 bases and J by 2 bases, with 12 bases between. CDR3 loop: CASSLVGGGPYEQYF. The DNA of the CDR3 is TGCGCCAGCAGCTTGGTAGGGGGGGGCCCCTACGAGCAGTACTTC. Together with reference TRBV5-1 and TRBJ2-7, the CDR3 gives the full variable domain: KAGVTQTPRYLIKTRGQQVTLSCSPISGHRSVSWYQQTPGQGLQFLFEYFSETQRNKGNFPGRFSGRQFSNSRSEMNVSTLELGDSALYLCASSLVGGGPYEQYFGPGTRLTVT.

The chain's CDR3 is CASSLASGRSVETQYF. The CDR3 DNA is TGTGCCAGCAGTTTGGCTAGCGGGAGGTCTGTCGAGACCCAGTACTTC. The chain couples TRBV12-3 or TRBV12-4 to TRBJ2-7, with 11 bases that match TRBD2. The better agreement between TRBJ2-5 and the DNA end casts doubt on the J call. CDR3 size: 16 residues.

The rearrangement uses TRBV19 and TRBJ2-1; D is possibly TRBD1 or TRBD2 (5 bases each). Germline CDR1 LNHDA, CDR2 SQIVND (reference sequence). V was cut by 4 bases and J by 2 bases, with 12 bases left in between. The CDR3 is made up of 15 amino acids. The CDR3, as DNA: TGTGCCAGTAGTAAGGACGGGGCTACCTACAATGAGCAGTTCTTC. This sequence encodes CASSKDGATYNEQFF.

The CDR3 reads CASRSSTGGGGQPQHF. The CDR3 DNA reads as TGTGCCAGCAGGTCGAGCACAGGGGGCGGTGGACAGCCCCAGCATTTT. The chain joins TRBV12-3 or TRBV12-4 to TRBJ1-5; 9 nucleotides align to TRBD1. There are 16 residues in the CDR3. V was pared by 6 bases and J by 7 bases, with 13 bases of the junction left unmatched.

This sequence joins TRBV20-1 and TRBJ2-3; no clear D. Trimming removed 0 bases from V and 2 bases from J, with 12 bases in between. Looked up from germline, CDR1 is DFQATT and CDR2 is SNEGSKA (reference sequence). CDR3 length: 15 amino acids. The DNA for the CDR3 is TGCAGTGCTAGAGAACGGCTGCCTAACACAGATACGCAGTATTTT. This codes for CSARERLPNTDTQYF.

V usage is TRBV20-1 and J usage is TRBJ2-5; tentatively, D is TRBD2 (6 bases). CDR3 length: 14 amino acids. Germline CDR1 and CDR2: DFQATT and SNEGSKA (reference sequence). Trimming took off 0 bases at V and 2 bases at J, with 10 bases between the two ends. CDR3: CSARDRGLQETQYF. CDR3 bases: TGCAGTGCTAGAGATCGGGGACTTCAAGAGACCCAGTACTTC.

This sequence joins TRBV27 and TRBJ2-1, with D hard to call. The V gene's germline CDR1 is MNHEY and CDR2 SMNVEV (reference sequence). Trimming took 2 bases from V and 7 from J, leaving 18 bases between them. The CDR3 runs to 16 residues. This chain's CDR3 is CASSLRVAGGRNEQFF. The CDR3 region has the DNA TGTGCCAGCAGTTTAAGGGTGGCAGGCGGACGTAATGAGCAGTTCTTC.

This clonotype was counted only a few times. The J gene is TRBJ2-5, the V gene TRBV7-9; 9 positions match TRBD1. Trimming removed 1 base from V and 4 bases from J; junction bases left unmatched: 10. CDR3 size: 17 residues. In germline, CDR1 is SEHNR, CDR2 FQNEAQ (reference sequence). Here the CDR3 reads CASSLGSATGGGETQYF. CDR3 in DNA: TGTGCCAGCAGCTTAGGTTCAGCGACAGGGGGTGGAGAGACCCAGTACTTC.

This sequence joins TRBV4-3 and TRBJ2-7; 9 bases are shared with TRBD2. With 2 bases clipped from V and 2 bases from J, the junction kept 4 bases outside the gene matches. The CDR3 sequence is 15 residues long. Germline V lookup: CDR1 LGHNA, CDR2 YSLEER. The CDR3 here is CASSQSLAGPYEQYF. CDR3 nucleotide sequence: TGCGCCAGCAGCCAATCCCTAGCGGGACCCTACGAGCAGTACTTC.

The J gene is TRBJ2-7, the V gene TRBV12-3 or TRBV12-4, with D unresolved. Trimming took off 3 bases at V and 3 bases at J, with 15 bases between the two ends. The CDR3 is made up of 15 amino acids. This CDR3 reads CASSFGPTAFYEQYF. DNA for the CDR3: TGTGCCAGCAGTTTTGGCCCGACGGCGTTCTACGAGCAGTACTTC.

This clonotype has only a few counts. This chain joins TRBV25-1 and TRBJ1-1; D is perhaps TRBD1 (6 bases). This CDR3 is 15 amino acids long. Per germline, CDR1 MGHDK and CDR2 SYGVNS. V was pared by 2 bases and J by 2 bases, with 12 bases between. In nucleotides, the CDR3 is TGTGCCAGCAGTGAAACGAGGGGGGGAAACACTGAAGCTTTCTTT. Translated: CASSETRGGNTEAFF.

The rearrangement joins TRBV7-2 to TRBJ2-5; D is tentatively TRBD1 or TRBD2 (5 bases each). The V gene lost 7 bases and the J gene lost 11 bases, with 23 bases spanning the gap. The CDR3 runs 14 residues. Germline V gene data show CDR1 as SGHTA and CDR2 as FQGNSA. Here the CDR3 DNA reads TGTGCCAGCACAACGGGGCTAGCAGGCTATGAGCAGTACTTC. It codes for CASTTGLAGYEQYF.

The chain recombines TRBV18 with TRBJ1-1; D ambiguous. The CDR3 spans 14 residues. The V end was cut by 0 bases, the J end by 1 base, with 6 bases between. CDR1 KGHSH and CDR2 LQKENI come from the germline V gene. The CDR3 DNA is TGTGCCAGCTCACCACCGGATCAGAACACTGAAGCTTTCTTT. Its translation: CASSPPDQNTEAFF.

The V gene is TRBV20-1, the J gene TRBJ1-5; D perhaps matches TRBD1 (6 bases). The CDR3 contains 14 residues. Germline-derived CDR1 and CDR2 are DFQATT and SNEGSKA (reference sequence). The V end lost 7 bases, the J end lost 0 bases, and 13 bases lay between the germline ends. The CDR3 reads CSGLTGASNQPQHF. For the CDR3, the DNA is TGCAGTGGTCTCACGGGGGCTAGCAATCAGCCCCAGCATTTT.

CDR3: CASSLVYNSPLHF. The CDR3 bases are TGTGCCAGCAGTTTAGTCTATAATTCACCCCTCCACTTT. The J gene is TRBJ1-6, the V gene TRBV12-3 or TRBV12-4; the D is unclear. The CDR3 is made up of 13 amino acids. The V end lost 1 base, the J end lost 3 bases, and 1 base lay between the germline ends.

This clonotype was counted between two and nine times. This chain connects TRBV14 to TRBJ2-1; 7 nucleotides line up with TRBD2. The CDR3 loop spans 16 amino acids. Germline V lookup: CDR1 SGHDN, CDR2 FVKESK. J gave up 4 bases and V 2 bases, and 8 bases lay outside the gene matches. CDR3 coding DNA: TGTGCCAGCAGCCAAAGCGGGGCCCTTGGGTACAATGAGCAGTTCTTC. This translates into CASSQSGALGYNEQFF.

V gene TRBV2 combines with J gene TRBJ2-1; the D gene is possibly TRBD1 (5 bases). V shed 1 base and J shed 6 bases, with 10 bases lying between them. The CDR3 has 14 amino acids. Germline assignment: CDR1 SNHLY and CDR2 FYNNEI. The CDR3 DNA reads TGTGCCAGCAGTGAAGGACAGACCCTCAATGAGCAGTTCTTC. Translating it yields CASSEGQTLNEQFF.